A selection of T cell receptor beta chains follows, all from one sample in a study of blood T cells in healthy people across ages. TCRdb passed the 5' RACE reads through MiXCR, listing each CDR3 protein once. The repertoire holds hundreds of thousands of distinct CDR3 sequences, with more than 45% as singletons. The specimen sequenced was blood. Source of these receptors: a man aged 25 to 45 in good health. The CDR3 runs from the conserved cysteine through the conserved F or W. A D gene is named only where the DNA matches it firmly. Where a row states a size, it is once, few, many or the class of an expanded clone; other rows omit it.

V	J	D	size	DNA	CDR3
TRBV28	TRBJ1-5	.	.	TGTGCCACCACCCCTTCGGAGGCAGGCCGGGGGCAGCCCCAGCATTTT	CATTPSEAGRGQPQHF
TRBV25-1	TRBJ2-1	.	.	TGTGCCAGCAGTGAAACCCCGGTGCGGAATGAGCAGTTCTTC	CASSETPVRNEQFF
TRBV7-2	TRBJ2-7	TRBD2	.	TGTGCCAGCAGCTTGACTAGCGGCTCCTTCGAGCAGTACTTC	CASSLTSGSFEQYF
TRBV18	TRBJ2-1	.	many	TGTGCCAGCTCAGGAAAGCAGGGAAGCTCCTACAATGAGCAGTTCTTC	CASSGKQGSSYNEQFF
TRBV7-2	TRBJ2-3	.	.	TGTGCCAGCAGCTTGTTCCACCTTGTGGATTCGGGGGAAGAGTATTTT	CASSLFHLVDSGEEYF
TRBV4-3	TRBJ2-7	.	.	TGCGCCAGCAGCCCCTGGGCCGGCTACGAGCAGTACTTC	CASSPWAGYEQYF
TRBV29-1	TRBJ2-3	TRBD1	few	TGCAGCGCCCTGGACAGGGGGCGATCAGATACGCAGTATTTT	CSALDRGRSDTQYF
TRBV15	TRBJ1-2	TRBD1	few	TGTGCCACAACCCTTATGACAGGGTCTCGCGGCTACACCTTC	CATTLMTGSRGYTF
TRBV5-1	TRBJ2-1	TRBD1	few	TGCGCCAGTGGCCTGGGACAGCTGAGCAATGAGCAGTTCTTC	CASGLGQLSNEQFF
TRBV29-1	TRBJ1-1	.	.	TGCAGCGTTGAAGGGAGTCCTTTCTTT	CSVEGSPFF
TRBV3-1	TRBJ2-1	.	.	TGTGCCAGCAGCCCGGGACCCCCAAGGCAGTTCTTC	CASSPGPPRQFF
TRBV29-1	TRBJ2-7	TRBD1	few	TGCAGCGTTCTGACAGGGCCCCACGAGCAGTACTTC	CSVLTGPHEQYF
TRBV5-1	TRBJ1-2	.	.	TGCGCCAGCAGTTTGGGCGACCAACGCTACACCTTC	CASSLGDQRYTF
TRBV29-1	TRBJ1-2	TRBD1	.	TGCAGCACAACAGGGGGCAATTATGGCTACACCTTC	CSTTGGNYGYTF
TRBV12-3/TRBV12-4	TRBJ2-7	.	.	TGTGCCAGCAGTTTTGGAGAACTGCGAGCCTACGAGCAGTACTTC	CASSFGELRAYEQYF
TRBV20-1	TRBJ2-1	TRBD2	.	TGCAGTGCTCGACATACTGGGCGGGGGGGAGAATACAATGAGCGGTTCTTC	CSARHTGRGGEYNERFF